The clone carrying this T cell receptor (beta chain) appeared once. Antigen specificity is unknown. It is likely a read error: a sequence one base away is far more abundant. This record comes from a study of PD-1 blockade in classical Hodgkin lymphoma. General observations from the study: Whatever underlies the repertoire differences (possibly disease activity or prior therapy) remains undefined. As was reported, newly diagnosed patients showed lower baseline TCR diversity than healthy donors did.

Measured with immunoSEQ multiplex PCR; TCRdb has only the in-frame clones, and not every one. The sample contains over a thousand clones, around 80% of which appear only once. There are 16 residues in the CDR3. CDR1 MDHEN and CDR2 SYDVKM come from the germline V gene. Trimming at V came to 6 bases and at J to 6 bases, leaving 8 bases not matched to a gene. Time point in this sample: cycle 4 day 1 (C4D1), after around six weeks of nivolumab. Each patient experienced a relapse that followed autologous stem cell transplantation, and brentuximab vedotin exposure varied. Applied to thawed PBMCs, magnetic negative selection was the method used to isolate CD8+ T cells. Relapsed/refractory classical Hodgkin lymphoma patients had complete, partial or progressive responses.

This receptor was taken from a human donor with classical Hodgkin lymphoma. The donor label of this sample is uncertain. The V call is TRBV28, the J call TRBJ2-7, with 16 nucleotides matching TRBD2. Sample: CD8+ T cells from blood, taken before the fourth cycle of nivolumab. For the CDR3, the DNA is TGTGCCAGCAGGGCTGGGACTAGCGGGGGGGCGGGCGAGCAGTACTTC. As protein: CASRAGTSGGAGEQYF.